One and the same sample provided the 18 T cell receptor beta chains below, sequenced in a study of blood T cell repertoires in COVID-19. Profiling relied on immunoSEQ multiplex PCR, and the TCRdb table lists in-frame clones only, not all of them. Found here are around 30,000 clones, around 86% of them singletons; the top ten hold around 15%. Sequencing was done on a sample of peripheral blood. The receptor source for this set is a man aged 55 to 69 with active COVID-19.

The V and J genes are TRBV2 and TRBJ1-5; maybe TRBD1 (6 bases). The V end was cut by 4 bases, the J end by 2 bases, with 9 bases between. Germline-derived CDR1 and CDR2 are SNHLY and FYNNEI. CDR3 size: 14 residues. The DNA for the CDR3 is TGTGCCAGCAGTGTACAGGGCGGCAATCAGCCCCAGCATTTT. It specifies CASSVQGGNQPQHF.

This clone appeared once. V and J are TRBV5-1 and TRBJ2-2; D is possibly TRBD1 (6 bases). Trimming cost V 3 bases and J 6 bases, with 9 bases left between them. This CDR3 has 13 residues. The germline gives CDR1 SGHRS, CDR2 YFSETQ. CDR3 DNA sequence: TGCGCCAGCAGCTCCGCAGGGGCCGGGGAGCTGTTTTTT. This encodes CASSSAGAGELFF.

The chain recombines TRBV15 with TRBJ2-1; D is possibly TRBD1 (6 bases). This CDR3 is built from 14 residues. The germline gives CDR1 LNHNV, CDR2 YYDKDF (reference sequence). Trimming pared 3 bases from V and 7 bases from J, leaving 13 bases between. The CDR3: CATSSFIQGNEQFF. CDR3 coding DNA: TGTGCCACCAGCAGCTTTATACAGGGTAATGAGCAGTTCTTC.

The chain uses TRBV7-3 and TRBJ2-7, with 16 bases that match TRBD2. The V gene end was trimmed by 5 bases and the J gene end by 7 bases; junction bases not matched to a gene: 8. CDR3 length: 16 amino acids. The germline V gene encodes CDR1 SGHTA and CDR2 FQGTGA. The CDR3 bases are TGTGCCAGCAGCCCCGGGACTAGCGGGAGGGCCGGGGAGCAGTACTTC. Protein: CASSPGTSGRAGEQYF.

As for this clone: The same CDR3 arises from other DNA sequences in this sample as well. The rearrangement links TRBV7-2 to TRBJ2-3, with 9 bases aligning to TRBD2. Germline-derived CDR1 and CDR2 are SGHTA and FQGNSA. CDR3 length: 16 amino acids. Unmatched junction bases numbered 3, after V lost 1 base and J lost 1 base. The CDR3 protein is CASSLGASGGTDTQYF. CDR3 DNA sequence: TGTGCCAGCAGCTTAGGGGCTAGCGGGGGCACAGATACGCAGTATTTT. Full variable domain (outside the CDR3, taken from reference TRBV7-2 and TRBJ2-3): GAGVSQSPSNKVTEKGKDVELRCDPISGHTALYWYRQSLGQGLEFLIYFQGNSAPDKSGLPSDRFSAERTGGSVSTLTIQRTQQEDSAVYLCASSLGASGGTDTQYFGPGTRLTVL.

The genes are TRBV5-1 and TRBJ2-7; 10 nucleotides align to TRBD1. Per germline, CDR1 SGHRS and CDR2 YFSETQ. The CDR3 runs 16 residues. V was pared by 4 bases and J by 5 bases, with 12 bases of the junction left unmatched. The CDR3 region has the DNA TGCGCCAGCAGCCCCTTAAAGGGGACAGGGGTCAACGAGCAGTACTTC. Translated: CASSPLKGTGVNEQYF.

CDR3 loop: CASSLGTGLHEQYF. As DNA, the CDR3 is TGCGCCAGCAGCTTAGGGACAGGGCTACACGAGCAGTACTTC. The chain joins TRBV5-1 to TRBJ2-7; 9 nucleotides align to TRBD1. The CDR3 consists of 14 residues. Looked up from germline, CDR1 is SGHRS and CDR2 is YFSETQ. V lost 2 bases and J lost 5; bases outside the gene matches: 5.

The genes are TRBV5-1 and TRBJ2-1, with D maybe TRBD2 (6 bases). Trimming stripped 4 bases from V and 8 bases from J, with 22 bases between. CDR3 length: 16 amino acids. From germline, CDR1 is SGHRS and CDR2 YFSETQ. In DNA, the CDR3 is TGCGCCAGCAGCCGCACCGCCAATCCGGGGGTGGATGAGCAGTTCTTC. It encodes CASSRTANPGVDEQFF.

The V and J genes are TRBV30 and TRBJ2-4; 12 bases are shared with TRBD2. There are 14 residues in the CDR3. Trimming cost V 1 base and J 6 bases; bases outside gene matches: 1. Germline-derived CDR1 and CDR2 are GTSNPN and SVGIG (reference sequence). This CDR3 reads CAWSATSGRNIQYF. The CDR3 coding sequence is TGTGCCTGGAGTGCGACTAGCGGGAGAAACATTCAGTACTTC.

The chain has TRBV7-2 and TRBJ2-5; D is perhaps TRBD1 (6 bases). CDR3 length: 16 residues. The germline V gene encodes CDR1 SGHTA and CDR2 FQGNSA. Trimming took 1 base from V and 5 from J, leaving 17 bases between them. The DNA of the CDR3 is TGTGCCAGCAGCTTAGGGGTCTTGGGGGCCGGCGAGACCCAGTACTTC. Translated, it gives CASSLGVLGAGETQYF.

This clone has only one observation. The chain employs TRBV3-1 (or the pseudogene TRBV3-2) and TRBJ2-6; 9 bases line up with TRBD1. The CDR3 runs 17 residues. Germline CDR1 is LGHDT and CDR2 is YNNKEL (reference sequence). V lost 5 bases, J lost 0 bases, and 5 bases stayed unmatched. The CDR3 DNA reads TGTGCCAGCAGCTTGGGACAGGGCTTCTCTGGGGCCAACGTCCTGACTTTC. This codes for CASSLGQGFSGANVLTF.

The V gene is TRBV11-2, the J gene TRBJ1-4; D may be TRBD1 (6 bases). Germline V CDR1 and CDR2: SGHAT, FQNNGV. Trimming took off 5 bases at V and 8 bases at J, with 18 bases between the two ends. The CDR3 loop spans 15 amino acids. As DNA, the CDR3 is TGTGCCAGCAGCAGAAACAGGGTGGAAAAGGAAAAACTGTTTTTT. Protein product: CASSRNRVEKEKLFF.

The genes are TRBV5-1 and TRBJ2-7; the match to TRBD2 covers 9 bases. The germline V gene encodes CDR1 SGHRS and CDR2 YFSETQ. Trimming cost V 0 bases and J 7 bases; bases outside gene matches: 11. This CDR3 contains 16 residues. In DNA, the CDR3 is TGCGCCAGCAGCTTGGGGCCTAGCGGGGACCCCCGGGAGCAGTACTTC. This encodes CASSLGPSGDPREQYF.

This clone has just a few counts. The V call is TRBV4-1, the J call TRBJ2-3, with 12 nucleotides matching TRBD2. The CDR3 runs to 15 residues. V shed 3 bases, J shed 4 bases, and the junction held 2 bases outside the gene matches. The V gene's germline CDR1 is MGHRA and CDR2 YSYEKL. The CDR3 sequence: CASSQSSGRADTQYF. The CDR3 DNA is TGCGCCAGCAGCCAGTCTAGCGGGAGGGCAGATACGCAGTATTTT.

The CDR3 DNA sequence: TGTGCCAGCAGCCAAGTGGGGGCCAGGAATGAGCAGTTCTTC. Translated: CASSQVGARNEQFF. V and J are TRBV3-1 (or the pseudogene TRBV3-2) and TRBJ2-1; D possibly corresponds to TRBD1 (6 bases). CDR1 LGHDT and CDR2 YNNKEL come from the germline V gene (reference sequence). The CDR3 length is 14 residues. V was cut by 1 base and J by 7 bases, with 11 bases left in between.

The CDR3 spells CASSLAHGTEAFF. The CDR3 nucleotides read TGTGCCAGCAGCTTAGCCCACGGCACTGAAGCTTTCTTT. The chain joins TRBV7-9 to TRBJ1-1; D not resolved. The germline V gene has CDR1 SEHNR and CDR2 FQNEAQ (reference sequence). This CDR3 is built from 13 residues. Trimming took 0 bases from V and 4 from J, leaving 6 bases between them.

The V gene is TRBV9, the J gene TRBJ2-3; 13 bases line up with TRBD2. V trimming: 4 bases; J trimming: 6 bases; junction bases outside the gene matches: 17. Germline V gene data show CDR1 as SGDLS and CDR2 as YYNGEE. The CDR3 extends over 19 amino acids. The chain's CDR3 is CASSHTLGLAGVRGDTQYF. The CDR3 DNA reads TGTGCCAGCAGCCACACCCTTGGACTAGCGGGAGTGAGAGGGGATACGCAGTATTTT.

This clone is a singleton in its sample. The junction shows a germline mismatch at one end, possibly a read error. This chain links TRBV6-6 with TRBJ2-7; weak D call: TRBD2 (6 bases). Germline V gene sequence: CDR1 MNHNY, CDR2 SVGAGI (reference sequence). The CDR3 extends over 14 amino acids. CDR3 protein: CASSSLGGSYQQYF. As DNA, the CDR3 is TGTGCCAGCAGCTCCTTGGGGGGTAGCTACCAGCAGTACTTC.